This TCR beta chain was identified in a study of T cell responses to AZD1222 COVID-19 vaccine. Findings and limits, study-wide: Baseline testing showed seropositivity in only 6 or 7 AZD1222 recipients. Regions left unmutated in variants are reportedly the target of nearly half of spike-specific TCRs. Rises in breadth and depth of Spike-specific TCRs came after two AZD1222 doses. Mostly white British, mostly female donors; authors suggested clonal diversity may be underestimated.

A word on this clone: As yet, its antigen is unknown.

CDR3 length equals 17 residues. The junction had 8 bases not matched to a gene; V was cut back by 0 bases and J by 1 base. CDR1 is LGHDT and CDR2 is YNNKEL in the germline V gene (reference sequence). TCRdb's copy holds only in-frame clones and misses some; the assay was immunoSEQ multiplex PCR. The table records fewer than 150,000 clones, roughly 93% of them present only once. This receptor was identified in an adult in good health. The chain links TRBV3-1 (or the pseudogene TRBV3-2) to TRBJ1-1; TRBD1 agrees at 7 bases. The material sequenced was peripheral blood, taken on day 0 of AZD1222 vaccination. CDR3 loop: CASSQERSGTANTEAFF. DNA of the CDR3: TGTGCCAGCAGCCAAGAAAGGTCCGGGACAGCGAACACTGAAGCTTTCTTT.